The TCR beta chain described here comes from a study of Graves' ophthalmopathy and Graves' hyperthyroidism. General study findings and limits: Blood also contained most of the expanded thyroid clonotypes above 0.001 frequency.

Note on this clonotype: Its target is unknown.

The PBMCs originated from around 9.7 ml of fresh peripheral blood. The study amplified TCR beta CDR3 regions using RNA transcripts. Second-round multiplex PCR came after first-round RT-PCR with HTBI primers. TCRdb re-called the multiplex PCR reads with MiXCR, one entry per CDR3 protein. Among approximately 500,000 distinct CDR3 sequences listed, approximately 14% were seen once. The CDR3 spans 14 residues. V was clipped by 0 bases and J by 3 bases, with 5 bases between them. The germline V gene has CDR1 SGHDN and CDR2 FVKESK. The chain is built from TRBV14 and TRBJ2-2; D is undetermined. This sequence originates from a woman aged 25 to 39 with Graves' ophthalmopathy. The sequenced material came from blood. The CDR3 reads CASSQDTYTGELFF. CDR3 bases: TGTGCCAGCAGCCAAGATACTTACACCGGGGAGCTGTTTTTT.